The entry below gives a single T cell receptor (beta chain) sequence along with its context. Antigen unknown. Time point meaning: pre-treatment sample, taken before nivolumab and TIL therapy. This CDR3 has 13 residues. The germline CDR1 and CDR2 sequences are MNHEY and SVGAGI. V lost 2 bases to trimming and J lost 7 bases, with 12 bases between them. The entry originates in a study of TIL therapy for anti-PD-1-resistant metastatic lung cancer. Study details: By whole-exome sequencing, median non-synonymous tumor mutation burden was approximately 1.4 mutations per megabase.

Sequencing used immunoSEQ v3. TCRdb's table, derived via immunoSEQ multiplex PCR, lists solely in-frame clones and lacks some. This sample has approximately 18,000 clones, with around four fifths found just once. General study points: The cohort had more treatment-naive, never-smoker and oncogene-addicted patients than typical.

The gene calls are TRBV6-5 and TRBJ2-7, with D maybe TRBD2 (7 bases). This clonotype was obtained from a person aged 25 to 85 with non-small cell lung cancer. The sequencing here drew on blood, taken at baseline. The CDR3 spells CASSYRGAREQYF. The CDR3 region has the DNA TGTGCCAGCAGTTACCGGGGGGCAAGGGAGCAGTACTTC.